This T cell receptor (beta chain) stems from a study of T cells expressing NK-cell markers. CDR1 is MDHEN and CDR2 is SYDVKM in the germline V gene. The CDR3 loop spans 12 amino acids. TCRdb reworked the 5' RACE reads into one entry per CDR3 protein, no DNA. The sample holds about 260,000 distinct CDR3 sequences. The chain couples TRBV28 to TRBJ1-2; TCRdb designates TRBD1, a call that cannot be tested without DNA. The TCR was taken from a man aged 18 to 29 in good health. The sequenced sample consisted of blood T cells: a sorted CD56 or NKG2C T cell subset, CD4+ or CD8+ T cells, or bulk PBMC T cells (not recorded which). The CDR3 here is CASNDPSYGYTF.